Listed below are T cell receptor beta chains from one sample, sequenced in a study of metastatic and nonmetastatic thyroid tumors. MiXCR reprocessed the PCR reads for TCRdb. The sample shows about 27,000 clones, roughly 15% of them seen only once. Input material: blood. The receptors were gathered from a male donor with papillary thyroid cancer or a benign thyroid nodule (not recorded which). Some clones in this sample may be carry-over from other donors' samples. The CDR3 runs from the conserved cysteine through the conserved F or W. The D gene is left open where the match is weak. Only part of the rows carry a size: once, few, many, or a class if the clone is expanded.

cdr3_nt: TGCAGTGCTCAAGACCTCCTGGACCAACAAGAGACCCAGTACTTC
cdr3_aa: CSAQDLLDQQETQYF
d_call: -
j_call: TRBJ2-5
cdr3_length: 15
clone_size: many
v_call: TRBV20-1

cdr3_nt: TGTGCCAGTAGCCCCGGGACAGGGGGCGAGACCCAGTACTTC
cdr3_aa: CASSPGTGGETQYF
d_call: TRBD1
j_call: TRBJ2-5
cdr3_length: 14
clone_size: many
v_call: TRBV19

cdr3_nt: TGTGCCAGCAGCCAACACGAGCTAGCGGAGATCCAAGAGACCCAGTACTTC
cdr3_aa: CASSQHELAEIQETQYF
d_call: TRBD2
j_call: TRBJ2-5
cdr3_length: 17
clone_size: few
v_call: TRBV3-1

cdr3_nt: TGTGCCAGCATCCAGAGGGCAGGGGGCGTAAATACGCAGTATTTT
cdr3_aa: CASIQRAGGVNTQYF
d_call: TRBD1
j_call: TRBJ2-3
cdr3_length: 15
clone_size: many
v_call: TRBV2

cdr3_nt: TGCGCCAGCAGCTTGGTGTCGGGGGCGGGAGGGCCGAACGAGCAGTACTTC
cdr3_aa: CASSLVSGAGGPNEQYF
d_call: TRBD2
j_call: TRBJ2-7
cdr3_length: 17
clone_size: -
v_call: TRBV5-1

cdr3_nt: TGTGCCAGCAGCTCCAGTGAAGCAGGGGGACGTGTTGAAGCTTTCTTT
cdr3_aa: CASSSSEAGGRVEAFF
d_call: TRBD1
j_call: TRBJ1-1
cdr3_length: 16
clone_size: -
v_call: TRBV11-1

cdr3_nt: TGTGCCAGCAGCCAGGGACAGGAGCAGTTCTTC
cdr3_aa: CASSQGQEQFF
d_call: TRBD1
j_call: TRBJ2-1
cdr3_length: 11
clone_size: many
v_call: TRBV7-3

cdr3_nt: TGTGCCTGGAGTGCACCGGGACAGGGATGGGGCGAGCAGTACTTC
cdr3_aa: CAWSAPGQGWGEQYF
d_call: TRBD1
j_call: TRBJ2-7
cdr3_length: 15
clone_size: many
v_call: TRBV30

cdr3_nt: TGCGCCAGCAGCTTAACTAGCGGGAGGGCCGAGGATGAGCAGTTCTTC
cdr3_aa: CASSLTSGRAEDEQFF
d_call: TRBD2
j_call: TRBJ2-1
cdr3_length: 16
clone_size: many
v_call: TRBV5-1

cdr3_nt: TGTGCCAGCAGCGTAGGGACAGGGGATGGCTACACCTTC
cdr3_aa: CASSVGTGDGYTF
d_call: TRBD1
j_call: TRBJ1-2
cdr3_length: 13
clone_size: many
v_call: TRBV9

cdr3_nt: TGTGCCAGCAGTGCACGGGACAGGGTGTTTGGAGAGACCCAGTACTTC
cdr3_aa: CASSARDRVFGETQYF
d_call: TRBD1
j_call: TRBJ2-5
cdr3_length: 16
clone_size: many
v_call: TRBV27

cdr3_nt: TGTGCCAGCAGCTCGATGGGACTAGATGAAGAGACCCAGTACTTC
cdr3_aa: CASSSMGLDEETQYF
d_call: TRBD2
j_call: TRBJ2-5
cdr3_length: 15
clone_size: -
v_call: TRBV7-3

cdr3_nt: TGCGCCAGCAGCTTGGAGGGCACAAATAATTCACCCCTCCACTTT
cdr3_aa: CASSLEGTNNSPLHF
d_call: -
j_call: TRBJ1-6
cdr3_length: 15
clone_size: many
v_call: TRBV5-1

cdr3_nt: TGCGCCAGCAGCTTGGAGGGAGAGGGGAACATTCAGTACTTC
cdr3_aa: CASSLEGEGNIQYF
d_call: -
j_call: TRBJ2-4
cdr3_length: 14
clone_size: many
v_call: TRBV5-1

cdr3_nt: TGTGCCAGCAGCGGAACCGGCCGTCGGCTGACCTACGAGCAGTACTTC
cdr3_aa: CASSGTGRRLTYEQYF
d_call: -
j_call: TRBJ2-7
cdr3_length: 16
clone_size: few
v_call: TRBV5-5

cdr3_nt: TGTGCCTGGCGGGACTTTCGAAGCTCCTACGAGCAGTACTTC
cdr3_aa: CAWRDFRSSYEQYF
d_call: -
j_call: TRBJ2-7
cdr3_length: 14
clone_size: medium-sized
v_call: TRBV30

cdr3_nt: TGTGCCAGCAGTTTACGAGTTTTTAGCAATCAGCCCCAGCATTTT
cdr3_aa: CASSLRVFSNQPQHF
d_call: -
j_call: TRBJ1-5
cdr3_length: 15
clone_size: many
v_call: TRBV28

cdr3_nt: TGTGCCAGCAGTGAATTAGAGGATACTGAAGCTTTCTTT
cdr3_aa: CASSELEDTEAFF
d_call: -
j_call: TRBJ1-1
cdr3_length: 13
clone_size: many
v_call: TRBV2

cdr3_nt: TGTGCCAGCAGCTCGGACATTGGGGTGTACTACGAGCAGTACTTC
cdr3_aa: CASSSDIGVYYEQYF
d_call: -
j_call: TRBJ2-7
cdr3_length: 15
clone_size: many
v_call: TRBV7-6

cdr3_nt: TGTGCCAGCAGCTTAGATTTGGAGGCGACCGGGGAGCTGTTTTTT
cdr3_aa: CASSLDLEATGELFF
d_call: -
j_call: TRBJ2-2
cdr3_length: 15
clone_size: many
v_call: TRBV7-2

cdr3_nt: TGCGCCAGCAGCCCAGTAATGAACTCTGGGGCCAACGTCCTGACTTTC
cdr3_aa: CASSPVMNSGANVLTF
d_call: -
j_call: TRBJ2-6
cdr3_length: 16
clone_size: -
v_call: TRBV4-1